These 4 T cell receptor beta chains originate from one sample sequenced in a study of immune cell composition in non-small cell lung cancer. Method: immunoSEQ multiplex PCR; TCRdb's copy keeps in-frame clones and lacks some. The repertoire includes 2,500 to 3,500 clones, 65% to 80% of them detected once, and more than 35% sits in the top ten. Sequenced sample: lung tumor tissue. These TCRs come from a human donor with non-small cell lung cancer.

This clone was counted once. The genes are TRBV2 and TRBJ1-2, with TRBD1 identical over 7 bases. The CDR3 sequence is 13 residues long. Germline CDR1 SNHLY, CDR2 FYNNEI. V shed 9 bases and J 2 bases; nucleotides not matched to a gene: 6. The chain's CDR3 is CASLRDRNYGYTF. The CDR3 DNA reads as TGTGCCAGTTTGAGGGACAGAAACTATGGCTACACCTTC.

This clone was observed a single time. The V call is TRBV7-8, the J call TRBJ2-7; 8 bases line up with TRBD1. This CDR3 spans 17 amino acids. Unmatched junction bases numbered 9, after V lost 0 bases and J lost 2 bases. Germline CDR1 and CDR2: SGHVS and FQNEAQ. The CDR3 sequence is CASSLAGGQALTYEQYF. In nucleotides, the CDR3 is TGTGCCAGCAGCTTAGCGGGGGGACAGGCCCTTACCTACGAGCAGTACTTC.

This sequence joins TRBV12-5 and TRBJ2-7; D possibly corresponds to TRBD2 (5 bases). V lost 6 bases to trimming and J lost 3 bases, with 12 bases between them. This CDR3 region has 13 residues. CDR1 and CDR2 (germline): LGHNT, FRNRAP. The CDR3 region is CASGPRGSYEQYF. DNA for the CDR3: TGTGCTAGTGGCCCCCGGGGAAGCTACGAGCAGTACTTC.

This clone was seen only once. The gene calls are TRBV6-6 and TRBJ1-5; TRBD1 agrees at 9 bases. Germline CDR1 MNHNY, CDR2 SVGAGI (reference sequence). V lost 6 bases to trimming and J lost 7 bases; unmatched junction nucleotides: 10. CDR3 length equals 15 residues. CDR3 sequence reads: CASRTGTGNRQPQHF. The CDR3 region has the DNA TGTGCCAGCAGAACCGGGACAGGGAATCGACAGCCCCAGCATTTT.